Listed below are T cell receptor beta chains from one sample, sequenced in a study of T cells in localized non-small cell lung cancer. Sequencing used immunoSEQ multiplex PCR; TCRdb keeps in-frame clones, though not all of them. The table lists approximately 30,000 clones, around 93% of them singletons. The sequenced sample was peripheral blood mononuclear cells, obtained before any cancer treatment. The origin of the receptors is a female donor over 55 with stage II lung adenocarcinoma. CDR3s include the opening cysteine and the closing phenylalanine or tryptophan. Fields, in order: CDR3 protein, CDR3 DNA, J gene, V gene, D gene, clone size. A D gene is named only where the DNA matches it firmly. The size of a clone is reported for some rows only, either as once, few or many, or as a class for expanded clones.

CARSLVGEAAQETQYF,TGTGCCAGAAGCTTGGTTGGGGAAGCTGCCCAAGAGACCCAGTACTTC,TRBJ2-5,TRBV5-3,.,.
CASSSRALGVEQYF,TGTGCCAGCAGCTCGAGGGCCTTAGGGGTCGAGCAGTACTTC,TRBJ2-7,TRBV5-4,.,.
CASSERGGNTGELFF,TGTGCCAGCAGTGAAAGGGGGGGGAACACCGGGGAGCTGTTTTTT,TRBJ2-2,TRBV6-1,.,once
CAWTAVTEAFF,TGTGCCTGGACAGCGGTGACTGAAGCTTTCTTT,TRBJ1-1,TRBV30,.,few
CAISPYPVAGGSIAEQYF,TGTGCCATCAGTCCCTATCCGGTAGCGGGGGGTTCCATCGCCGAGCAGTACTTC,TRBJ2-7,TRBV10-3,TRBD2,.
CASSDLTGYYEQYF,TGTGCCAGCAGCGACCTAACAGGGTACTACGAGCAGTACTTC,TRBJ2-7,TRBV5-6,.,.
CSAWTGNEQYF,TGCAGTGCTTGGACAGGGAACGAGCAGTACTTC,TRBJ2-7,TRBV20-1,TRBD1,.
CASSRDGNTIYF,TGTGCCAGCAGCAGGGATGGAAACACCATATATTTT,TRBJ1-3,TRBV5-6,.,.
CASSVGVSPYEQYF,TGTGCCAGCAGCGTAGGGGTTTCTCCCTACGAGCAGTACTTC,TRBJ2-7,TRBV9,.,.
CASSIREAGGDTQYF,TGTGCCAGTAGTATACGGGAGGCCGGAGGAGATACGCAGTATTTT,TRBJ2-3,TRBV19,TRBD2,.
CASSADREAEAFF,TGTGCCAGCAGCGCAGACAGGGAGGCTGAAGCTTTCTTT,TRBJ1-1,TRBV11-3,TRBD1,.
CASSLAGGEGDAFF,TGCGCCAGCAGCTTGGCAGGGGGCGAGGGAGATGCTTTCTTT,TRBJ1-1,TRBV5-1,TRBD1,.
CASSISRGSYEQYF,TGTGCCAGCAGTATCTCCAGGGGGTCCTACGAGCAGTACTTC,TRBJ2-7,TRBV28,TRBD1,.
CASSSRGLSYEQYF,TGTGCCAGCAGCTCCAGGGGTTTGTCCTACGAGCAGTACTTC,TRBJ2-7,TRBV28,.,.
CASSQDLSGTSGAYNEQFF,TGTGCCAGCAGCCAAGACCTCTCCGGGACTAGCGGGGCCTACAATGAGCAGTTCTTC,TRBJ2-1,TRBV14,TRBD2,.
CASSLVVLATNTGELFF,TGTGCCAGCAGCTTAGTTGTACTAGCGACGAACACCGGGGAGCTGTTTTTT,TRBJ2-2,TRBV7-2,TRBD2,.
CASSEGANNSPLHF,TGCGCCAGCAGTGAAGGGGCTAATAATTCACCCCTCCACTTT,TRBJ1-6,TRBV10-2,.,.
CASSLTFGQGYEQYF,TGTGCCAGTAGTCTAACCTTCGGACAGGGCTACGAGCAGTACTTC,TRBJ2-7,TRBV19,TRBD1,once
CASSSSRRTYNEQFF,TGTGCCAGCAGCTCCAGTCGGCGGACTTACAATGAGCAGTTCTTC,TRBJ2-1,TRBV7-8,.,once
CASSLGGKREGRETQYF,TGTGCCAGCAGCTTGGGGGGAAAGCGGGAGGGCCGAGAGACCCAGTACTTC,TRBJ2-5,TRBV5-4,TRBD2,.
CASSFEGGSTDTQYF,TGTGCCAGCAGCTTTGAGGGGGGTAGCACAGATACGCAGTATTTT,TRBJ2-3,TRBV2,.,.
CASSSWDRIPYEQYF,TGTGCCAGCAGCTCGTGGGACAGGATCCCCTACGAGCAGTACTTC,TRBJ2-7,TRBV7-7,TRBD1,.
CASRGTGQGSPLHF,TGTGCCAGCAGAGGGACAGGGCAGGGTTCACCCCTCCACTTT,TRBJ1-6,TRBV6-6,TRBD1,.
CASSLSGGNSPLHF,TGTGCCAGCAGCTTATCTGGGGGCAATTCACCCCTCCACTTT,TRBJ1-6,TRBV7-2,.,once
CASSLEQGAWTEAFF,TGTGCCAGCAGCCTAGAACAGGGGGCGTGGACTGAAGCTTTCTTT,TRBJ1-1,TRBV5-5,TRBD1,.
CASSLGGAGNQPQHF,TGTGCCAGCAGCTTAGGGGGCGCAGGCAATCAGCCCCAGCATTTT,TRBJ1-5,TRBV7-8,.,.
CSAKGAGGSPLHF,TGCAGCGCAAAAGGGGCCGGGGGATCACCCCTCCACTTT,TRBJ1-6,TRBV29-1,.,.
CASTRQGGTEAFF,TGTGCCAGCACCCGACAGGGGGGCACTGAAGCTTTCTTT,TRBJ1-1,TRBV7-2,TRBD1,once
CAASGGWSAPGDTEAFF,TGTGCTGCGAGCGGGGGATGGAGTGCTCCTGGGGACACTGAAGCTTTCTTT,TRBJ1-1,TRBV28,.,.
CASSVGVGQGPIDYGYTF,TGTGCCAGCAGCGTAGGGGTAGGACAGGGACCTATAGACTATGGCTACACCTTC,TRBJ1-2,TRBV9,TRBD1,once
CASSEAPENTEAFF,TGTGCCAGCAGTGAAGCCCCGGAGAACACTGAAGCTTTCTTT,TRBJ1-1,TRBV6-1,.,.
CASSLGLADYNEQFF,TGCGCCAGCAGCTTGGGACTAGCGGATTACAATGAGCAGTTCTTC,TRBJ2-1,TRBV5-1,TRBD2,.
CASSLDPPGQGLANEQFF,TGTGCCAGCAGCTTAGATCCCCCGGGACAGGGGTTGGCCAATGAGCAGTTCTTC,TRBJ2-1,TRBV11-2,TRBD1,.
CASSQEKIGDEQFF,TGCGCCAGCAGCCAAGAGAAGATAGGGGATGAGCAGTTCTTC,TRBJ2-1,TRBV4-1,.,few
CASSLQEGAETQYF,TGCGCCAGCAGCTTGCAAGAGGGAGCGGAGACCCAGTACTTC,TRBJ2-5,TRBV5-1,.,.
CSAVYTDTQYF,TGCAGCGCAGTATACACAGATACGCAGTATTTT,TRBJ2-3,TRBV29-1,.,.
CASSARQNTEAFF,TGTGCCAGCAGCGCGCGGCAGAACACTGAAGCTTTCTTT,TRBJ1-1,TRBV7-7,.,.
CASSDSGRELFF,TGTGCCAGTAGTGATTCAGGGAGGGAGCTGTTTTTT,TRBJ2-2,TRBV19,.,once
CASSWGFDDEQFF,TGCGCCAGCAGCTGGGGGTTCGATGATGAGCAGTTCTTC,TRBJ2-1,TRBV4-1,.,.